One sample yielded the 26 T cell receptor beta chains listed below, sequenced in a study of metastatic and nonmetastatic thyroid tumors. All patients were untreated before thyroid surgery. TCRdb recomputed clones from the PCR reads via MiXCR. The sample contains roughly 58,000 clones, about 4% of which appear only once. Sample: blood. Every receptor here comes from a female donor with papillary thyroid cancer or a benign thyroid nodule (not recorded which). Some clones in this sample may be carry-over from other donors' samples.

This clone was counted many times. The J gene is TRBJ2-2, the V gene TRBV3-1; D may be TRBD2 (5 bases). Per the germline V gene, CDR1 is LGHDT and CDR2 is YNNKEL (reference sequence). This CDR3 has 15 amino acids. V was cut by 3 bases and J by 5 bases, with 13 bases left in between. The CDR3 reads CASSHLGVATGELFF. The DNA of the CDR3 is TGTGCCAGCAGCCACCTAGGAGTAGCGACCGGGGAGCTGTTTTTT.

This clone was counted at least ten times. The rearrangement uses TRBV5-1 and TRBJ1-1; the D gene is possibly TRBD1 (6 bases). Trimming removed 3 bases at V and 8 bases at J, with 11 bases between. This CDR3 has 12 residues. Germline loops: CDR1 SGHRS, CDR2 YFSETQ. The CDR3 sequence is CASSWEGQEAFF. The CDR3 nucleotides read TGCGCCAGCAGCTGGGAGGGACAAGAAGCTTTCTTT. The full variable domain, with the rest looked up from reference TRBV5-1 and TRBJ1-1, is KAGVTQTPRYLIKTRGQQVTLSCSPISGHRSVSWYQQTPGQGLQFLFEYFSETQRNKGNFPGRFSGRQFSNSRSEMNVSTLELGDSALYLCASSWEGQEAFFGQGTRLTVV.

This clone showed up just a few times. A read error is likely, as this CDR3 ends without the conserved phenylalanine or tryptophan. The chain uses TRBV28 and TRBJ1-5, with 8 nucleotides matching TRBD1. The CDR3 is 16 amino acids. CDR1 MDHEN and CDR2 SYDVKM come from the germline V gene. Germline trimming cut 8 bases from V and 7 bases from J; bases unmatched to any gene: 16. CDR3 amino acids: CASLPELRGLGQPQHL. The CDR3 coding sequence is TGTGCCAGCCTACCAGAACTCAGGGGGCTCGGGCAGCCCCAGCATCTT.

This clone was found many times. This chain joins TRBV28 and TRBJ2-1; the match to TRBD2 covers 7 bases. Per germline, CDR1 MDHEN and CDR2 SYDVKM. Trimming cost V 3 bases and J 7 bases; bases outside gene matches: 9. The CDR3 sequence is 15 residues long. The CDR3 nucleotides are TGTGCCAGCAGTTTTAGTGCGGGAGTAGGGAATGAGCAGTTCTTC. Translated: CASSFSAGVGNEQFF. Looking up the rest from reference TRBV28 and TRBJ2-1 gives the full variable domain: DVKVTQSSRYLVKRTGEKVFLECVQDMDHENMFWYRQDPGLGLRLIYFSYDVKMKEKGDIPEGYSVSREKKERFSLILESASTNQTSMYLCASSFSAGVGNEQFFGPGTRLTVL.

Worth noting for this clone: Other DNA sequences in the same sample also yield this CDR3. This chain joins TRBV3-1 and TRBJ2-5; D remains unclear. This CDR3 contains 14 residues. V shed 2 bases and J shed 5 bases, with 12 bases lying between them. Germline CDR1 and CDR2: LGHDT and YNNKEL (reference sequence). The CDR3 sequence is CASSQSSGRETQYF. The CDR3 nucleotides are TGTGCCAGCAGCCAATCCTCGGGTAGGGAGACCCAGTACTTC.

In its sample, this clone was seen a few times. J is TRBJ1-1 and V is TRBV5-1, with D tentatively TRBD1 (5 bases). This CDR3 has 15 amino acids. Germline CDR1 SGHRS, CDR2 YFSETQ. Trimming pared 4 bases from V and 2 bases from J, leaving 15 bases between. For the CDR3, the DNA is TGCGCCAGCAGCGCCGACGATGGGGGAAACACTGAAGCTTTCTTT. Translation: CASSADDGGNTEAFF.

This clone was seen repeatedly, ten times or more. A much larger clone is a single base away; this may be a read error. CDR3 in DNA: TGTGCCAGCAGTAGACAGGGCGCCACTGAAGCTTTTTTT. The encoded protein is CASSRQGATEAFF. This rearrangement joins TRBV6-2 or TRBV6-3 to TRBJ1-1; 7 nucleotides agree with TRBD1. Germline V gene data show CDR1 as MNHEY and CDR2 as SVGEGT. There are 13 residues in the CDR3.

There are many counts of this clone. The V and J genes are TRBV19 and TRBJ2-1; 11 bases align to TRBD2. In germline, CDR1 is LNHDA, CDR2 SQIVND (reference sequence). The length of the CDR3 is 15 residues. V lost 8 bases and J lost 10; bases outside the gene matches: 13. The chain's CDR3 is CASQIAGGRGREQFF. The CDR3 DNA sequence: TGTGCCAGTCAAATAGCGGGAGGGCGGGGAAGAGAGCAGTTCTTC.

This chain uses TRBV12-3 or TRBV12-4 with TRBJ2-5, with D tentatively TRBD1 (5 bases). V was cut by 6 bases and J by 11 bases, with 16 bases left in between. This CDR3 has 12 amino acids. CDR3 in amino acids: CASRGLQDTQYF. CDR3 DNA: TGTGCCAGCAGGGGGCTTCAAGATACTCAGTACTTC.

This clone came up many times. The CDR3 DNA follows: TGTGCCAGCAGCCTAAACAGGGAACTCGAGTACTTC. It yields the protein CASSLNRELEYF. The V gene is TRBV7-9, the J gene TRBJ2-7; a weak D match, TRBD1 (6 bases). CDR1 SEHNR and CDR2 FQNEAQ come from the germline V gene (reference sequence). The CDR3 length is 12 residues. With 5 bases removed from V and 11 bases from J, the gap between germline ends came to 16 bases.

This clone came up many times. The chain has TRBV6-1 and TRBJ1-2; a weak D match, TRBD1 (5 bases). From germline, CDR1 is MNHNS and CDR2 SASEGT. The CDR3 has 15 amino acids. V was clipped by 5 bases and J by 3 bases, with 16 bases between them. The CDR3, as DNA: TGTGCCAGCAGTCCTCGGACGGTGGGGGACTATGGCTACACCTTC. Translated, it gives CASSPRTVGDYGYTF.

This clone showed up many times. This sequence may be a read error, since a much larger clone differs from it by one base. This CDR3 fails to terminate in the conserved phenylalanine or tryptophan, so it likely reflects a read error. The CDR3 sequence is CASSQAGVYYGYTS. DNA of the CDR3: TGTGCCAGCAGCCAAGCTGGCGTTTACTATGGCTACACCTCC. The chain joins TRBV3-1 to TRBJ1-2; no reliable D call. Trimming pared 1 base from V and 3 bases from J, leaving 9 bases between. The germline CDR1 and CDR2 sequences are LGHDT and YNNKEL (reference sequence). CDR3 length: 14 residues.

The chain employs TRBV3-1 and TRBJ1-2; perhaps TRBD1 as D (5 bases). V dropped 4 bases and J dropped 5 bases, with 14 bases sitting between them. Germline V gives CDR1 LGHDT, CDR2 YNNKEL (reference sequence). CDR3 size: 14 residues. The DNA of the CDR3 is TGTGCCAGCAGCCCAGGGACCTTCGATTATGGCTACACCTTC. It translates to CASSPGTFDYGYTF.

The CDR3 is CASSFGSGTVGFTEAFF. Written as DNA, the CDR3 is TGTGCCAGCAGTTTTGGATCCGGGACAGTTGGCTTCACTGAAGCTTTCTTT. This sequence joins TRBV27 and TRBJ1-1; 7 nucleotides line up with TRBD1. Germline V lookup: CDR1 MNHEY, CDR2 SMNVEV (reference sequence). The CDR3 has 17 amino acids. V lost 3 bases to trimming and J lost 4 bases; unmatched junction nucleotides: 14.

This clone was seen many times. The CDR3 DNA reads as TGTGCCAGCAGCTCCGGACACGGTTGGGCCGAGCAGTACTTC. Translating it yields CASSSGHGWAEQYF. This chain connects TRBV7-2 to TRBJ2-7, with a weak D call TRBD1 (5 bases). The CDR3 length is 14 residues. Germline CDR1 SGHTA, CDR2 FQGNSA. The ends were cut back, 4 bases at V and 6 bases at J, with 16 bases in the middle.

This clone was seen ten or more times. This sequence joins TRBV2 and TRBJ2-3, with a tentative D call TRBD1 (5 bases). Germline assignment: CDR1 SNHLY and CDR2 FYNNEI. Trimming stripped 4 bases from V and 4 bases from J, with 9 bases between. There are 13 residues in the CDR3. CDR3 nucleotide sequence: TGTGCCAGCAGTGGGGCCAGGGCAGATACGCAGTATTTT. Protein sequence: CASSGARADTQYF.

This clone was counted many times. The CDR3 reads CASSDTGFHEQYF. CDR3 DNA: TGTGCCAGTAGCGACACAGGATTCCACGAGCAGTACTTC. The rearrangement uses TRBV19 and TRBJ2-7; a weak D match, TRBD1 (5 bases). Between the trimmed V and J ends, which lost 6 bases and 5 bases, there was a span of 14 bases. Germline CDR1 reads LNHDA; CDR2 reads SQIVND (reference sequence). This CDR3 contains 13 residues.

This clone showed up many times. The chain couples TRBV11-2 to TRBJ1-2; 7 positions match TRBD1. CDR1 and CDR2 (germline): SGHAT, FQNNGV. This CDR3 is built from 13 residues. After removal of 3 bases from V and 4 bases from J, the junction contained 2 bases not matched to a gene. The DNA of the CDR3 is TGTGCCAGCAGCTTTGGGACAGTCTATGGCTACACCTTC. Its protein is CASSFGTVYGYTF.

This clone was recorded at least ten times. This chain joins TRBV19 and TRBJ2-1; D may be TRBD1 or TRBD2 (5 bases each). The CDR3 covers 16 residues. V was clipped by 5 bases and J by 7 bases, with 21 bases between them. Germline CDR1 LNHDA, CDR2 SQIVND (reference sequence). This chain's CDR3 is CASSYTGTAGVNEQFF. CDR3 bases: TGTGCCAGTAGTTACACCGGGACGGCTGGTGTTAATGAGCAGTTCTTC.

This clone has a count of ten or more. The gene calls are TRBV20-1 and TRBJ2-1; D is unresolved. Germline CDR1 and CDR2: DFQATT and SNEGSKA (reference sequence). This CDR3 comprises 17 residues. V was cut by 6 bases and J by 3 bases, with 24 bases left in between. As DNA, the CDR3 is TGCAGTGCCCTCCCGACGGTCGGATATTCCCTCTACAATGAGCAGTTCTTC. Translating it yields CSALPTVGYSLYNEQFF.

This clone was recorded at least ten times. The chain recombines TRBV5-1 with TRBJ2-1; D might be TRBD2 (6 bases). This CDR3 spans 14 amino acids. V was clipped by 4 bases and J by 10 bases, with 18 bases between them. CDR1 is SGHRS, CDR2 YFSETQ, per germline. Here the CDR3 DNA reads TGCGCCAGCAGCCCAAGTCCGGACTACGGCGAGCAGTTCTTC. Translation gives CASSPSPDYGEQFF. Variable domain in full (rest from reference TRBV5-1 and TRBJ2-1): KAGVTQTPRYLIKTRGQQVTLSCSPISGHRSVSWYQQTPGQGLQFLFEYFSETQRNKGNFPGRFSGRQFSNSRSEMNVSTLELGDSALYLCASSPSPDYGEQFFGPGTRLTVL.

This clone was picked up many times. This chain joins TRBV20-1 and TRBJ1-6, with TRBD1 matching over 8 bases. This CDR3 contains 16 residues. V lost 0 bases and J lost 9; bases outside the gene matches: 10. Looked up from germline, CDR1 is DFQATT and CDR2 is SNEGSKA (reference sequence). The CDR3 DNA sequence: TGCAGTGCTAGAGACTCCCAGGGGGCCCCGGGTTCACCCCTCCACTTT. Encoded protein: CSARDSQGAPGSPLHF.

In its sample, this clone was seen many times. The gene calls are TRBV7-9 and TRBJ1-5, with a weak D call TRBD1 (6 bases). Germline V gene data show CDR1 as SEHNR and CDR2 as FQNEAQ (reference sequence). The V end lost 3 bases, the J end lost 4 bases, and 10 bases lay between the germline ends. The CDR3 covers 14 residues. The CDR3 DNA follows: TGTGCCAGCAGCTTCGGTCAGGGGAATCAGCCCCAGCATTTT. Encoded protein: CASSFGQGNQPQHF.

This clone is deemed medium-sized (0.01 to 0.1%). V is TRBV6-1 and J is TRBJ2-7; perhaps TRBD1 as D (6 bases). The germline gives CDR1 MNHNS, CDR2 SASEGT. The ends were cut back, 6 bases at V and 3 bases at J, with 15 bases in the middle. The CDR3 has 14 amino acids. CDR3 nucleotide sequence: TGTGCCAGCAGAAAGGTCGGACAGAACTACGAGCAGTACTTC. Translating it yields CASRKVGQNYEQYF.

A note on this clone: This may stem from a read error, because a much larger clone lies one nucleotide away. This same CDR3 is encoded by further DNA sequences in the sample. J is TRBJ2-5 and V is TRBV29-1; 10 nucleotides align to TRBD2. In germline, CDR1 is SQVTM, CDR2 ANQGSEA. Unmatched junction bases numbered 4, after V lost 5 bases and J lost 4 bases. This CDR3 is built from 13 residues. For the CDR3, the DNA is TGCAGCGTTATAGCGGGAGGTAGAGAGACCCAGTACTTC. This sequence encodes CSVIAGGRETQYF. The whole variable domain, filled in from reference TRBV29-1 and TRBJ2-5, reads SAVISQKPSRDICQRGTSLTIQCQVDSQVTMMFWYRQQPGQSLTLIATANQGSEATYESGFVIDKFPISRPNLTFSTLTVSNMSPEDSSIYLCSVIAGGRETQYFGPGTRLLVL.

In its sample, this clone was seen many times. The chain is built from TRBV28 and TRBJ1-2; 10 bases are a match to TRBD1. Germline V gene lookup returns CDR1 MDHEN and CDR2 SYDVKM. The J segment lost 10 bases and the V segment lost 2 bases, leaving 7 bases of the junction unmatched. The CDR3 contains 14 residues. CDR3 DNA: TGTGCCAGCAGTTTAGGGGGGGGACAGGGGTTCTACACCTTC. Its translation: CASSLGGGQGFYTF.